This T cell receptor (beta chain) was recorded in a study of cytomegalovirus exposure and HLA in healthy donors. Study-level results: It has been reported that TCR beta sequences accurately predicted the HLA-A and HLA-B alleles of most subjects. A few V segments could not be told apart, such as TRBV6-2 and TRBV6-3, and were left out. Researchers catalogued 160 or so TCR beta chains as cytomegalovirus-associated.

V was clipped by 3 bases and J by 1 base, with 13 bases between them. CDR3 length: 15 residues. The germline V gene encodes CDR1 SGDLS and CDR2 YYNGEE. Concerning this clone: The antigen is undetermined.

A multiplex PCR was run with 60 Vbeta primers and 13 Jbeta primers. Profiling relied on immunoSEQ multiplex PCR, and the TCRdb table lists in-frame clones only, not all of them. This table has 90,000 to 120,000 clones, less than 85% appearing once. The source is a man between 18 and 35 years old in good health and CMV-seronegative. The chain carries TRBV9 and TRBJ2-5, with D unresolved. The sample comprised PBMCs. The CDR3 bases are TGTGCCAGCAGCGCAGTAAATACACCCCAAGAGACCCAGTACTTC. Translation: CASSAVNTPQETQYF.